This T cell receptor (beta chain) was sequenced during a study of CXCR3-negative and CXCR3-positive naive CD8 T cells. Whole-study results and caveats: Naive subsets showed comparable surface CD5, and TCR interaction strength was also inferred from TRB CDR3 physicochemistry.

Libraries of TRB cDNA were made by 5' RACE and carried UMIs. TCRdb reanalyzed the 5' RACE reads and collapses them to one entry per CDR3 protein, without DNA. The table lists approximately 66,000 distinct CDR3 sequences. Comment on this clonotype: The antigen is undetermined.

The germline CDR1 and CDR2 sequences are SGHTA and FQGNSA. The CDR3 is 14 residues long. Each CD8+ T cell subset was sorted in triplicate, approximately 300,000 cells each. The chain combines TRBV7-2 with TRBJ1-3. This sequence was found in a human donor in good health. Some clones in this sample may be carry-over from other donors' samples. Source material: naive CXCR3- CD8+ T cells from blood. Subset here: CD45RO-CCR7+CD27+CD95- naive CD8+ T cells lacking CXCR3 (TNR3-). CDR3 sequence: CASSQDVSGNTIYF.